The 24 T cell receptor beta chains reported below all come from one sample, sequenced in a study of STAT3 mutations in large granular lymphocyte leukemia. Findings and caveats of the study: Every T-LGLL patient had at least one immunodominant TCRbeta clonotype.

Assay: immunoSEQ multiplex PCR; the TCRdb copy retains only in-frame clones and omits some. The data show roughly 40,000 clones, with about 81% seen just once and 0.43% held by the top ten. Antigens of these TCRs are unknown. The sequenced sample consisted of PBMCs. The receptors here all came from a human donor with T large granular lymphocyte leukemia. Some clones in this sample may be carry-over from other donors' samples.

The gene calls are TRBV6-4 and TRBJ1-6; no clear D. V gave up 3 bases and J gave up 7 bases, with 16 bases separating them. CDR1 and CDR2 (germline): MRHNA, SNTAGT. This CDR3 is 16 amino acids long. The CDR3 is CASSEGRDLGNSPLHF. The CDR3, as DNA: TGTGCCAGCAGTGAAGGGAGAGATTTAGGAAATTCACCCCTCCACTTT.

This clone was seen a handful of times. The chain couples TRBV19 to TRBJ2-2; D gene uncertain. The CDR3 runs 14 residues. CDR1 is LNHDA, CDR2 SQIVND, per germline (reference sequence). The V end lost 1 base, the J end lost 6 bases, and 9 bases lay between the germline ends. CDR3 sequence: CASSIGGDAGELFF. DNA for the CDR3: TGTGCCAGTAGTATAGGAGGAGACGCCGGGGAGCTGTTTTTT.

The gene calls are TRBV6-4 and TRBJ1-2, with D possibly being TRBD1 (5 bases). Germline assignment: CDR1 MRHNA and CDR2 SNTAGT. Trimming left V 6 bases short and J 1 base short, with 6 bases between. The CDR3 loop spans 12 amino acids. CDR3 in DNA: TGTGCCAGCAGGGACATTAACTATGGCTACACCTTC. Protein sequence: CASRDINYGYTF.

J is TRBJ1-6 and V is TRBV7-9; possibly TRBD1 for D (6 bases). Germline loops: CDR1 SEHNR, CDR2 FQNEAQ (reference sequence). V was trimmed by 4 bases and J by 5 bases, leaving 12 bases between them. The length of the CDR3 is 15 residues. The CDR3 DNA reads TGTGCCAGCAGCTCACGCCGGACAGATAATTCACCCCTCCACTTT. Translation gives CASSSRRTDNSPLHF.

The V and J genes are TRBV15 and TRBJ1-6; D ambiguous. Trimming shortened V by 1 base and J by 4 bases, and 23 bases separated the two germline ends. CDR1 and CDR2 from the germline V gene are LNHNV and YYDKDF (reference sequence). This CDR3 is 20 amino acids long. CDR3: CATSRAPWTFFNAYNSPLHF. CDR3 bases: TGTGCCACCAGCAGAGCACCCTGGACGTTTTTTAACGCATATAATTCACCCCTCCACTTT.

The J gene is TRBJ2-2, the V gene TRBV19, with 11 bases fitting TRBD1. Trimming at V came to 6 bases and at J to 6 bases, leaving 12 bases not matched to a gene. CDR3 size: 17 residues. Germline lookup yields CDR1 LNHDA and CDR2 SQIVND (reference sequence). CDR3 loop: CASRKGQGAAGPGELFF. The CDR3 DNA is TGTGCCAGTAGAAAAGGACAGGGGGCGGCCGGGCCCGGGGAGCTGTTTTTT.

This rearrangement joins TRBV5-4 to TRBJ1-4; D may be TRBD1 (5 bases). This CDR3 contains 14 residues. V lost 4 bases and J 7 bases, leaving 14 bases between the germline ends. CDR1 SGHNT and CDR2 YYREEE come from the germline V gene (reference sequence). The DNA of the CDR3 is TGTGCCAGCAGCCTGGGGGGGGGATCTGAAAAACTGTTTTTT. Translated: CASSLGGGSEKLFF.

The rearrangement uses TRBV5-5 and TRBJ2-3; 7 bases fit TRBD2. Germline-derived CDR1 and CDR2 are SGHKS and YYEKEE (reference sequence). The CDR3 totals 15 residues. J was trimmed by 6 bases and V by 0 bases; bases with no gene match: 7. CDR3 coding DNA: TGTGCCAGCAGCTTGGAAGGCCTAGCGGCTGATACGCAGTATTTT. Translated, it gives CASSLEGLAADTQYF.

V usage is TRBV10-2 and J usage is TRBJ1-5, with unresolved D. The CDR3 is 13 residues long. V dropped 0 bases and J dropped 3 bases, with 3 bases sitting between them. Germline V lookup: CDR1 WSHSY, CDR2 SAAADI. CDR3 nucleotides: TGCGCCAGCAGTGAGTCGGACAATCAGCCCCAGCATTTT. Protein: CASSESDNQPQHF.

This sequence joins TRBV15 and TRBJ2-3; 9 bases fit TRBD2. The CDR3 extends over 15 amino acids. V was pared by 3 bases and J by 2 bases, with 3 bases of the junction left unmatched. Germline V lookup: CDR1 LNHNV, CDR2 YYDKDF (reference sequence). The CDR3 nucleotides are TGTGCCACCAGCAGGGAGCGGGGGGCCACAGATACGCAGTATTTT. Amino acid sequence: CATSRERGATDTQYF. The full variable domain, in which reference TRBV15 and TRBJ2-3 provide the parts outside the CDR3, is DAMVIQNPRYQVTQFGKPVTLSCSQTLNHNVMYWYQQKSSQAPKLLFHYYDKDFNNEADTPDNFQSRRPNTSFCFLDIRSPGLGDTAMYLCATSRERGATDTQYFGPGTRLTVL.

The chain uses TRBV7-9 and TRBJ2-7, with 9 bases identical to TRBD1. Germline loops: CDR1 SEHNR, CDR2 FQNEAQ (reference sequence). V dropped 5 bases and J dropped 3; count of bases not matched to a gene: 5. The CDR3 covers 14 residues. CDR3 region: CASSPRDRDYEQYF. CDR3 DNA sequence: TGTGCCAGCAGCCCCCGGGACAGGGACTACGAGCAGTACTTC.

The gene calls are TRBV7-9 and TRBJ1-1; D is undetermined. The V end was cut by 6 bases, the J end by 0 bases, with 11 bases between. Germline V gene lookup returns CDR1 SEHNR and CDR2 FQNEAQ (reference sequence). This CDR3 has 14 amino acids. Written as DNA, the CDR3 is TGTGCCAGCAGAAACCCACCTATGAACACTGAAGCTTTCTTT. It codes for CASRNPPMNTEAFF.

The table lists this clone with a count of one. The gene calls are TRBV6-5 and TRBJ1-1; D is unresolved. The CDR3 runs 14 residues. Trimming took 0 bases from V and 2 from J, leaving 7 bases between them. Looked up from germline, CDR1 is MNHEY and CDR2 is SVGAGI. This CDR3 reads CASSYSWVNTEAFF. Written as DNA, the CDR3 is TGTGCCAGCAGTTACTCGTGGGTAAACACTGAAGCTTTCTTT.

The chain recombines TRBV11-2 with TRBJ2-5; unclear D gene. Germline-derived CDR1 and CDR2 are SGHAT and FQNNGV. The CDR3 contains 13 residues. Trimming took 3 bases from V and 4 from J, leaving 9 bases between them. CDR3 DNA: TGTGCCAGCAGCTTCCGAGAGGTAGAGACCCAGTACTTC. The encoded protein is CASSFREVETQYF. Full variable domain (remainder filled in from reference TRBV11-2 and TRBJ2-5): EAGVAQSPRYKIIEKRQSVAFWCNPISGHATLYWYQQILGQGPKLLIQFQNNGVVDDSQLPKDRFSAERLKGVDSTLKIQPAKLEDSAVYLCASSFREVETQYFGPGTRLLVL.

The chain uses TRBV10-3 and TRBJ2-2; the match to TRBD1 covers 8 bases. Germline V CDR1 and CDR2: ENHRY, SYGVKD. Trimming removed 8 bases from V and 4 bases from J; junction bases left unmatched: 6. The CDR3 totals 14 residues. The CDR3 DNA sequence: TGTGCCATCGGGCAGGGGGCTAGCACCGGGGAGCTGTTTTTT. Translated, it gives CAIGQGASTGELFF.

Worth noting for this clone: Other DNA sequences in the same sample also yield this CDR3. The V gene is TRBV5-1, the J gene TRBJ2-2; D is unclear. The length of the CDR3 is 15 residues. CDR1 is SGHRS and CDR2 is YFSETQ in the germline V gene. Trimming stripped 0 bases from V and 0 bases from J, with 6 bases between. The CDR3 is CASSLVQSNTGELFF. The CDR3 DNA is TGCGCCAGCAGCTTGGTCCAGTCGAACACCGGGGAGCTGTTTTTT.

The V and J genes are TRBV2 and TRBJ2-3; D is possibly TRBD1 (6 bases). Germline V gives CDR1 SNHLY, CDR2 FYNNEI. Between the trimmed V and J ends, which lost 6 bases and 7 bases, there was a span of 11 bases. CDR3 size: 12 residues. The CDR3 protein is CASRGAEHTQYF. CDR3 sequence (DNA): TGTGCCAGCAGGGGGGCTGAGCATACGCAGTATTTT.

This clone was recorded only once. The V and J genes are TRBV27 and TRBJ2-1, with 10 bases lining up with TRBD2. Germline V gene sequence: CDR1 MNHEY, CDR2 SMNVEV (reference sequence). V was pared by 11 bases and J by 5 bases, with 15 bases of the junction left unmatched. The CDR3 has 16 residues. CDR3 DNA sequence: TGTGCCGGAAAAAATGAAGGGACTAGCGCCAACAATGAGCAGTTCTTC. This codes for CAGKNEGTSANNEQFF.

The rearrangement joins TRBV6-5 to TRBJ2-7; 7 positions agree with TRBD1. V trimming: 4 bases; J trimming: 0 bases; junction bases outside the gene matches: 3. The CDR3 extends over 14 amino acids. Germline loops: CDR1 MNHEY, CDR2 SVGAGI. The DNA for the CDR3 is TGTGCCAGCAGTTGGACAGGTCTCTCCTACGAGCAGTACTTC. As protein: CASSWTGLSYEQYF.

This clone was picked up one time. This chain uses TRBV29-1 with TRBJ2-5; the match to TRBD2 covers 9 bases. V shed 2 bases and J 1 base; nucleotides not matched to a gene: 2. The germline V gene has CDR1 SQVTM and CDR2 ANQGSEA. The CDR3 extends over 14 amino acids. The CDR3 bases are TGCAGCGTTGAACTAGCGGGGAGCCAAGAGACCCAGTACTTC. Residues: CSVELAGSQETQYF.

The V gene is TRBV6-1, the J gene TRBJ2-7; D gene unclear. Germline CDR1 is MNHNS and CDR2 is SASEGT. The CDR3 has 15 amino acids. V lost 2 bases and J lost 4, with 15 bases in between. Written as DNA, the CDR3 is TGTGCCAGCAGTGAAAGGCTTACGGAGAAGTACGAGCAGTACTTC. This codes for CASSERLTEKYEQYF.

This clone appeared a few times. CDR3 DNA sequence: TGTGCCAGCACCCGACAGGGTAATCAGCCCCAGCATTTT. It encodes CASTRQGNQPQHF. The gene calls are TRBV28 and TRBJ1-5; 7 positions match TRBD1. This CDR3 region has 13 residues. From germline, CDR1 is MDHEN and CDR2 SYDVKM. The V and J ends lost 7 bases and 4 bases, in that order; junction bases with no gene match: 4.

J is TRBJ1-2 and V is TRBV6-1, with TRBD1 as a possible D gene (6 bases). V was clipped by 4 bases and J by 3 bases, with 12 bases between them. Germline V lookup: CDR1 MNHNS, CDR2 SASEGT. This CDR3 region has 14 residues. CDR3 nucleotides: TGTGCCAGCAGTGTACAGGGAGGGGACTATGGCTACACCTTC. This gives the protein CASSVQGGDYGYTF.

CDR3 sequence (DNA): TGTGCCATCAGTGAAGGGGAGACCCAGTACTTC. Translating gives CAISEGETQYF. V is TRBV10-3 and J is TRBJ2-5, with no clear D. Per the germline V gene, CDR1 is ENHRY and CDR2 is SYGVKD. Trimming removed 3 bases at V and 5 bases at J, with 4 bases between. The CDR3 is 11 amino acids.